These 16 T cell receptor beta chains came from one sample sequenced in a study of blood T cells in healthy people across ages. Primers used in a second PCR of roughly 6 to 11 cycles were a sample-barcoded 5' primer and a J-beta primer mix. One entry per CDR3 protein results from TCRdb running MiXCR on the 5' RACE reads. The data contain over 1,300,000 distinct CDR3 sequences, around 59% of them singletons. Input material: blood. The receptors originated from a man between 18 and 29 years old in good health.

There are a few counts of this clonotype. The V call is TRBV4-3, the J call TRBJ1-1; D is undetermined. V lost 1 base and J lost 11, with 20 bases in between. The CDR3 covers 15 residues. The germline gives CDR1 LGHNA, CDR2 YSLEER. CDR3 region: CASSQVNRPVFWAFF. CDR3 nucleotide sequence: TGCGCCAGCAGCCAAGTTAACAGACCGGTTTTTTGGGCTTTCTTT.

This clonotype showed up just a few times. The chain carries TRBV29-1 and TRBJ2-1, with no clear D. Germline V gene data show CDR1 as SQVTM and CDR2 as ANQGSEA. The CDR3 sequence is 15 residues long. Trimming took off 3 bases at V and 0 bases at J, with 12 bases between the two ends. The CDR3 loop is CSVEIGSTSYNEQFF. The CDR3 region has the DNA TGCAGCGTTGAGATCGGGTCAACCTCCTACAATGAGCAGTTCTTC.

The V gene is TRBV3-1, the J gene TRBJ2-3, with D possibly called TRBD1 or TRBD2 (6 bases each). This CDR3 comprises 17 residues. Germline V gives CDR1 LGHDT, CDR2 YNNKEL (reference sequence). V was trimmed by 3 bases and J by 0 bases, leaving 16 bases between them. This CDR3 is CASSHPLGGSSTDTQYF. For the CDR3, the DNA is TGTGCCAGCAGCCACCCACTAGGGGGGTCTAGCACAGATACGCAGTATTTT.

This clonotype turned up a few times. The chain recombines TRBV6-6 with TRBJ2-1; D possibly corresponds to TRBD2 (7 bases). Germline assignment: CDR1 MNHNY and CDR2 SVGAGI (reference sequence). V was clipped by 6 bases and J by 5 bases, with 17 bases between them. The CDR3 contains 15 residues. The CDR3: CASSRLAAGDNEQFF. For the CDR3, the DNA is TGTGCCAGCAGCCGACTAGCCGCAGGGGACAATGAGCAGTTCTTC.

This chain joins TRBV20-1 and TRBJ2-1, with TRBD2 identical over 9 bases. Per the germline V gene, CDR1 is DFQATT and CDR2 is SNEGSKA (reference sequence). Trimming cost V 6 bases and J 7 bases; bases outside gene matches: 10. The CDR3 sequence is 14 residues long. The CDR3 bases are TGCAGTGCCGATCCGCTAGCGGGAAATAATGAGCAGTTCTTC. Residues: CSADPLAGNNEQFF.

The chain uses TRBV12-3 or TRBV12-4 and TRBJ1-2, with a possible D match to TRBD1 (5 bases). The CDR3 has 13 amino acids. Trimming took off 3 bases at V and 6 bases at J, with 11 bases between the two ends. CDR3 residues: CASSFGGENGYTF. In DNA form, the CDR3 reads TGTGCCAGCAGTTTCGGGGGTGAGAATGGCTACACCTTC.

The chain has TRBV20-1 and TRBJ2-3, with TRBD1 identical over 10 bases. V gave up 5 bases and J gave up 3 bases; unmatched junction bases: 2. CDR3 length equals 13 residues. Germline-derived CDR1 and CDR2 are DFQATT and SNEGSKA (reference sequence). The CDR3 loop is CSAEDRGTDTQYF. CDR3 DNA sequence: TGCAGTGCTGAGGACAGGGGGACAGATACGCAGTATTTT.

The chain's CDR3 is CASSSLGLRDRSYEQYF. In DNA form, the CDR3 reads TGTGCCAGCAGCTCCTTGGGGTTAAGGGACAGATCCTACGAGCAGTACTTC. The chain links TRBV7-2 to TRBJ2-7; 7 bases are a match to TRBD1. The CDR3 sequence is 17 residues long. Germline lookup yields CDR1 SGHTA and CDR2 FQGNSA. The junction had 13 bases not matched to a gene; V was cut back by 4 bases and J by 1 base.

V and J are TRBV5-1 and TRBJ2-4; 9 nucleotides match TRBD1. Near its end, the DNA agrees better with TRBJ2-7, so the J call may be wrong. Per germline, CDR1 SGHRS and CDR2 YFSETQ. The CDR3 sequence is 17 residues long. The CDR3 DNA is TGCGCCAGCAGCTTGGGTCTCACAGGGGGCCTCTCCTACGAGCAGTACTTC. Translated: CASSLGLTGGLSYEQYF.

V and J are TRBV5-6 and TRBJ2-7; D tentatively reads TRBD1 or TRBD2 (6 bases each). This CDR3 has 16 residues. In germline, CDR1 is SGHDT, CDR2 YYEEEE. The V gene lost 3 bases and the J gene lost 3 bases, with 19 bases spanning the gap. The CDR3 sequence is CASSYLPLGGGYEQYF. The CDR3 DNA is TGTGCCAGCAGCTATTTACCCCTAGGGGGAGGCTACGAGCAGTACTTC. The variable domain in full, with the rest retrieved from reference TRBV5-6 and TRBJ2-7, is DAGVTQSPTHLIKTRGQQVTLRCSPKSGHDTVSWYQQALGQGPQFIFQYYEEEERQRGNFPDRFSGHQFPNYSSELNVNALLLGDSALYLCASSYLPLGGGYEQYFGPGTRLTVT.

The chain uses TRBV11-2 and TRBJ1-2, with a possible D match to TRBD1 (6 bases). CDR3 length: 19 amino acids. CDR1 and CDR2 from the germline V gene are SGHAT and FQNNGV. Trimming shortened V by 0 bases and J by 4 bases, and 24 bases separated the two germline ends. The chain's CDR3 is CASSLDVRQDSGIIYGYTF. The CDR3 coding sequence is TGTGCCAGCAGCTTAGATGTACGCCAGGACAGTGGGATTATCTATGGCTACACCTTC.

V is TRBV10-2 and J is TRBJ2-7; 8 positions match TRBD1. Trimming at V came to 4 bases and at J to 3 bases, leaving 14 bases not matched to a gene. CDR1 and CDR2 (germline): WSHSY, SAAADI. The CDR3 is 17 amino acids. The CDR3: CASSVECGQGICYEQYF. CDR3 DNA sequence: TGCGCCAGCAGTGTTGAGTGTGGACAGGGAATCTGCTACGAGCAGTACTTC.

The J gene is TRBJ2-7, the V gene TRBV12-3 or TRBV12-4; 9 bases fit TRBD1. J gave up 6 bases and V 4 bases, and 10 bases lay outside the gene matches. This CDR3 has 15 amino acids. As DNA, the CDR3 is TGTGCCAGCAGTTCAGACGACAGGGGGGGTTTCGAGCAGTACTTC. Translating gives CASSSDDRGGFEQYF.

Only a few counts were recorded for this clonotype. The chain has TRBV27 and TRBJ1-6; TRBD1 matches at 7 bases. V lost 5 bases and J lost 7; bases outside the gene matches: 8. The CDR3 covers 15 residues. The germline V gene has CDR1 MNHEY and CDR2 SMNVEV (reference sequence). The CDR3 spells CASSPPRTGNSPLHF. DNA of the CDR3: TGTGCCAGCAGTCCCCCTCGGACAGGCAATTCACCCCTCCACTTT.

This chain links TRBV7-2 with TRBJ1-2; D is unclear. The CDR3 has 13 residues. Trimming removed 1 base from V and 4 bases from J, with 7 bases in between. Germline lookup yields CDR1 SGHTA and CDR2 FQGNSA. CDR3 DNA: TGTGCCAGCAGCTTAGAGAGACTCTATGGCTACACCTTC. Protein product: CASSLERLYGYTF. The variable domain in full, with the rest retrieved from reference TRBV7-2 and TRBJ1-2, is GAGVSQSPSNKVTEKGKDVELRCDPISGHTALYWYRQSLGQGLEFLIYFQGNSAPDKSGLPSDRFSAERTGGSVSTLTIQRTQQEDSAVYLCASSLERLYGYTFGSGTRLTVV.

The rearrangement links TRBV28 to TRBJ1-2; tentative D call: TRBD1 (6 bases). Trimming took off 6 bases at V and 5 bases at J, with 16 bases between the two ends. Per germline, CDR1 MDHEN and CDR2 SYDVKM. The CDR3 consists of 14 residues. This CDR3 reads CASREQGRGYGYTF. The CDR3 nucleotides are TGTGCCAGCAGGGAACAGGGACGTGGGTATGGCTACACCTTC.